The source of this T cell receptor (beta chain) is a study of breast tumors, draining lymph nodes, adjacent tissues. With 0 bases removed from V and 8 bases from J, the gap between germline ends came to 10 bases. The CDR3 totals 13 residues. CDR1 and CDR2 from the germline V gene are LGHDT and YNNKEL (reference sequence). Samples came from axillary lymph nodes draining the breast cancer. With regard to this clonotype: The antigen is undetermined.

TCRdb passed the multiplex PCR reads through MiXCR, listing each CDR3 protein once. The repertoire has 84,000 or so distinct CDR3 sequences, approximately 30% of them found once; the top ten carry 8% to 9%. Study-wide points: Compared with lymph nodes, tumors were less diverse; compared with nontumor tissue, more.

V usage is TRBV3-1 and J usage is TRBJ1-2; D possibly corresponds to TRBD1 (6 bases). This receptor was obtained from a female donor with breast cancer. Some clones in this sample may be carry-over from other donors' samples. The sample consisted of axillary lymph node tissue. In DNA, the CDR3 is TGTGCCAGCAGCCAAGAACAGGGCAGGGGCTACACCTTC. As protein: CASSQEQGRGYTF.